This TCR beta chain was recovered during a study of shared clonotypes between healthy human individuals (dated by TCRdb to the early 2020s). Study-wide context: The cohort comprised two women and a few men aged 18 to 49 years. For each donor, CD4 naive and CD4 memory were each given three plates, CD8 naive was given two plates, and CD8 memory was given one plate. The study deeply sequenced blood TCR repertoires of roughly five healthy adults to estimate repertoire size and the extent of clonotype sharing between individuals. Libraries were prepared and TCR repertoires were sequenced by different laboratories using diverse techniques, in order to increase sequencing depth and limit assay-specific biases. Leukapheresis yielded between about 0.85 and 10 billion PBMCs per donor.

The CDR3, from cysteine to phenylalanine, totals 15 residues. Kept here is only the CDR3 DNA, which spans 45 bases and is read in frame from base 1. CDR1 SGHRS and CDR2 YFSETQ are derived from the germline V gene. Trimming leaves V shorter by 4 bases and J shorter by 7 bases, with the junction holding 6 bases beyond the gene matches. TCR CDR3 regions were amplified from genomic DNA by multiplex PCR using the deep immunoSEQ assay. Extracted genomic DNA from each cell subset was distributed evenly across all wells of several immunoSEQ 96-well plates, and each plate was treated as a replicate. For sorted subsets, each replicate PCR was loaded with 200 to 250 ng genomic DNA, equivalent to 30,000 or so T cell genomes. Purified libraries were quantified with a Qubit 3.0 fluorometer, sized on a Bioanalyzer 2100, and re-quantified with the KAPA Library Quantification kit. Every immunoSEQ 96-well plate was sequenced on a separate single-read 150-cycle Illumina NextSeq 550 flow cell. Per the source publication's procedure: The immunoSEQ output contained only junctional sequences without quality scores, so filtering could not match that applied to full-length reads. Sequences were annotated with PyIR, a Python wrapper for IgBLAST v1.9, and V/J genes and CDR3 were assigned using IMGT germline references. Reads with weak V/J assignments (E-value above 1e-6), missing CDR3, stop codons, out-of-frame junctions, or ambiguous translated residues were removed. V3J clonotypes were defined as sequences sharing the same inferred V gene, J gene, and CDR3 amino acid sequence. To compute the percentage overlap between repertoires, the number of shared unique clonotypes was divided by the size of the smaller repertoire. Richness of each repertoire was evaluated using RTK rarefaction, the Chao1 estimator, and Recon v2.1 estimates of unobserved clonotypes. For all TCRbeta clonotypes obtained by the gDNA method from four donors, generation probabilities were computed with OLGA. In TCRdb, the immuneACCESS table is reduced to in-frame sequences with V and J assigned. These tables do not hold every clone; where another copy was compared, an unresolved V gene accounts for under half, and the others remain unexplained. V and J calls and clone size come straight from that table; D and trimming were deduced from the DNA. The sample records roughly 2.4 million clones, 90% to 96% of which are singletons. The ten largest make up 0.13% of the sample.

Donors were healthy HIV-negative adults with no recently reported acute infections or vaccinations. Every donor was a Caucasian adult living in Nashville, Tennessee, USA. CD4+ T cells were enriched by magnetic negative selection, after which naive cells were positively selected on CD45RA and the negative fraction was taken as the memory subset. Blood was obtained by leukapheresis, after which PBMCs were separated by Ficoll-Histopaque density gradient centrifugation and cryopreserved in liquid nitrogen vapor phase. Analytical flow cytometry was used to check the purity and quantity of each magnetically sorted T cell population. Each sorted fraction had its genomic DNA isolated and then quantified by UV absorbance on a Nanodrop 2000c. Results the study describes overall, beyond this receptor: Because the study included only a small number of donors, the genetic and exposure-history diversity represented was limited. Rarefaction of sorted-subset datasets indicated incomplete sequencing despite the large sequencing depth. Clonotypes shared by all four sorted-subset donors showed higher generation probabilities than non-shared clonotypes. Based on pairwise subsampling, the degree of clonotype sharing among donors was expected to be affected by sequencing depth. Sampling was limited to blood, and TCR repertoires in tissue likely differ from TCR repertoires in blood. Sharing across a few donors was observed for around 5% of naive CD4, about 4% of naive CD8, about 2.3% of memory CD4, and less than 0.45% of memory CD8 clonotypes. Estimated clonotype richness was generally larger for naive than for memory subsets.

Points on this clone: Its specific antigen is unknown. It has no much larger one-base neighbor in the sample; base qualities were not kept.

This receptor was obtained from a man aged 18 to 30 in good health. This chain is built from TRBV5-1 and TRBJ1-6; TRBD1 matches 9 bases in the middle. Sequenced material: naive CD4+ T cells sorted from blood. This specimen's cell subset or site label, per the study, means: CD45RA+ positively selected. The CDR3 here reads CASSPVTGGNSPLHF. The DNA sequence is given as TGCGCCAGCAGCCCCGTGACAGGGGGAAATTCACCCCTCCACTTT.